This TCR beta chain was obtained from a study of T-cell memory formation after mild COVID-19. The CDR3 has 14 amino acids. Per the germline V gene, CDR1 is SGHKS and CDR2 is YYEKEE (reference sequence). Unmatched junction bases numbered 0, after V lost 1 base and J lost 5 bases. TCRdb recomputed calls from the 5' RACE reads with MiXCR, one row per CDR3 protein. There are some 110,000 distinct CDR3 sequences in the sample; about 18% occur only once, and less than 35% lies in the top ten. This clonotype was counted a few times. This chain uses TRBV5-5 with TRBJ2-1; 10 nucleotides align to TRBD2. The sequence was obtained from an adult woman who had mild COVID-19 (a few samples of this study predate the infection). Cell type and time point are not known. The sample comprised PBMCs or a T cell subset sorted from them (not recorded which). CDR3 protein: CASSLTSGDNEQFF. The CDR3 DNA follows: TGTGCCAGCAGCTTGACTAGCGGGGACAATGAGCAGTTCTTC.